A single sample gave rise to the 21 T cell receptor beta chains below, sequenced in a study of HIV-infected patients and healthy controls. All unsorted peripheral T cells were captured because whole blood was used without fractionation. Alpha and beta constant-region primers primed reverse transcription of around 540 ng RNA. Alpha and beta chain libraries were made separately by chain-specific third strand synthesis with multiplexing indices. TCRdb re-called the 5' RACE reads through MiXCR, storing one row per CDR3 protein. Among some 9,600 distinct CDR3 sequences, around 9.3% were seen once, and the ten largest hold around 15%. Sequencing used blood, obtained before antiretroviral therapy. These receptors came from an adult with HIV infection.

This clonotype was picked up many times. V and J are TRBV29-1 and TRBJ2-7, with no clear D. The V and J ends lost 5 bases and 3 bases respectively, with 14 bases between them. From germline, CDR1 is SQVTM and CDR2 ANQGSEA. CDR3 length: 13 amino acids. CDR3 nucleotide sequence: TGCAGCGTTTCTTTCCCCCCTGTCTACGAGCAGTACTTC. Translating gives CSVSFPPVYEQYF.

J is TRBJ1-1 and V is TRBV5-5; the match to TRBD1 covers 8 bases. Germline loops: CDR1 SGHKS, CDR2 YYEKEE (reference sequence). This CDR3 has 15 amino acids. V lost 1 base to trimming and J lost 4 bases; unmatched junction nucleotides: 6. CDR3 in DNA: TGTGCCAGCAGCTTGAGGCCAGGGGGCGCCACTGAAGCTTTCTTT. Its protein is CASSLRPGGATEAFF.

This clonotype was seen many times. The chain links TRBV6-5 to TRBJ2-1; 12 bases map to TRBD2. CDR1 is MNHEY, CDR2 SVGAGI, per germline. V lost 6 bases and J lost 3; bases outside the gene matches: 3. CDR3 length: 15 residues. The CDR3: CASRRLAGDYNEQFF. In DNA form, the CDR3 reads TGTGCCAGCAGGCGACTAGCGGGAGACTACAATGAGCAGTTCTTC.

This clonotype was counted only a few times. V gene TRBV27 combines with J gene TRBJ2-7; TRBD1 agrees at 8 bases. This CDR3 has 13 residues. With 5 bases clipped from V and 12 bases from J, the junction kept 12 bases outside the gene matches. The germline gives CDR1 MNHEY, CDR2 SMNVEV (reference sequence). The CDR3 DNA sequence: TGTGCCAGCAGTGTCGACAGGGGAACGCCCATGTACTTC. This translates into CASSVDRGTPMYF.

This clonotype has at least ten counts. CDR3: CATSRYVAGGLNGPQETQYF. For the CDR3, the DNA is TGTGCCACCAGCAGATACGTAGCGGGGGGCCTTAATGGTCCTCAAGAGACCCAGTACTTC. The gene calls are TRBV15 and TRBJ2-5; 10 nucleotides line up with TRBD2. Losses at the gene ends were 2 bases for V and 2 bases for J; bases not matched to a gene: 17. This CDR3 has 20 amino acids. Looked up from germline, CDR1 is LNHNV and CDR2 is YYDKDF (reference sequence). The full variable domain, in which reference TRBV15 and TRBJ2-5 provide the parts outside the CDR3, is DAMVIQNPRYQVTQFGKPVTLSCSQTLNHNVMYWYQQKSSQAPKLLFHYYDKDFNNEADTPDNFQSRRPNTSFCFLDIRSPGLGDTAMYLCATSRYVAGGLNGPQETQYFGPGTRLLVL.

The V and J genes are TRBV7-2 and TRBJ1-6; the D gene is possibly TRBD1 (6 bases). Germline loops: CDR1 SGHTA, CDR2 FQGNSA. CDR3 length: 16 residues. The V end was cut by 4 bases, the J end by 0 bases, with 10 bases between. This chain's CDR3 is CASSSGASSYNSPLHF. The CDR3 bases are TGTGCCAGCAGCTCGGGGGCGTCCTCCTATAATTCACCCCTCCACTTT.

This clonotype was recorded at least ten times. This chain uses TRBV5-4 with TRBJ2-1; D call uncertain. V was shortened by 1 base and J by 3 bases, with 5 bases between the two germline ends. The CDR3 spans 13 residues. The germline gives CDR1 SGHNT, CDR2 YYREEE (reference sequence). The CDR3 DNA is TGTGCCAGCAGCTTGAAGCTCTACAATGAGCAGTTCTTC. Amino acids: CASSLKLYNEQFF.

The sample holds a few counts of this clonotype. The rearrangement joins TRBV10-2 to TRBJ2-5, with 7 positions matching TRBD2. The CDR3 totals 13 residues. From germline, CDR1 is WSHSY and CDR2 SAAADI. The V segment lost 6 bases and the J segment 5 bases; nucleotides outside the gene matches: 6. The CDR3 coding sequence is TGCGCCAGCAGGTTGGCGGGGGACGAGACCCAGTACTTC. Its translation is CASRLAGDETQYF.

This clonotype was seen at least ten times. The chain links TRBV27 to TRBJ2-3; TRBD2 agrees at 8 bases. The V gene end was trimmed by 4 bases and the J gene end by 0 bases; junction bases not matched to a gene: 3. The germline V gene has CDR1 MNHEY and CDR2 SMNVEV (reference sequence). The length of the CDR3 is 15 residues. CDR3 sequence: CASSSGLASTDTQYF. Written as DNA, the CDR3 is TGTGCCAGCAGTTCCGGACTAGCCAGCACAGATACGCAGTATTTT.

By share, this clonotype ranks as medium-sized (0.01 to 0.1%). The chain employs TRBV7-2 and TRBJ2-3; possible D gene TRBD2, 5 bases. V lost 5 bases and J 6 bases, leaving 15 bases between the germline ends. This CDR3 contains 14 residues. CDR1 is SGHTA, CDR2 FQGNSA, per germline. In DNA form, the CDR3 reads TGTGCCAGCAGCCGGGTCCGGGGAATTGATACGCAGTATTTT. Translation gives CASSRVRGIDTQYF. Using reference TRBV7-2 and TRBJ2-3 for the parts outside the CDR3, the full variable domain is GAGVSQSPSNKVTEKGKDVELRCDPISGHTALYWYRQSLGQGLEFLIYFQGNSAPDKSGLPSDRFSAERTGGSVSTLTIQRTQQEDSAVYLCASSRVRGIDTQYFGPGTRLTVL.

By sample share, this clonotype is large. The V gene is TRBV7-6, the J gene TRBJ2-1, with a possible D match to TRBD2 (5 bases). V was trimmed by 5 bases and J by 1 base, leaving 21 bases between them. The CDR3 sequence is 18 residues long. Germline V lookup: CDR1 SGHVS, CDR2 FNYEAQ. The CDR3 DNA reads TGTGCCAGCAGCGGACCCTTGGCTGGGGAGTTATCCTACAATGAGCAGTTCTTC. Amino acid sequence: CASSGPLAGELSYNEQFF.

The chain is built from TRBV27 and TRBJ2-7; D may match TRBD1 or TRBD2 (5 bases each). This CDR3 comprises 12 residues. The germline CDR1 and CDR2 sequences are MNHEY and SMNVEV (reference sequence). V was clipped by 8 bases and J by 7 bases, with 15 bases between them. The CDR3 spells CASGFGGAEQYF. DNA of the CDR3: TGTGCCAGCGGGTTTGGGGGAGCGGAGCAGTACTTC.

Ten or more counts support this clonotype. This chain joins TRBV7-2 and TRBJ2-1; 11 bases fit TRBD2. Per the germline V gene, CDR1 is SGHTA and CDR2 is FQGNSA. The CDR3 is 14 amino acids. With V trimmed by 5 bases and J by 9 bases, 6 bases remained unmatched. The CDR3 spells CASSATTSGVEQFF. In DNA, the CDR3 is TGTGCCAGCAGCGCGACGACTAGCGGGGTTGAGCAGTTCTTC. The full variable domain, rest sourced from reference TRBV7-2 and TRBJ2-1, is GAGVSQSPSNKVTEKGKDVELRCDPISGHTALYWYRQSLGQGLEFLIYFQGNSAPDKSGLPSDRFSAERTGGSVSTLTIQRTQQEDSAVYLCASSATTSGVEQFFGPGTRLTVL.

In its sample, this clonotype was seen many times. CDR3 nucleotides: TGTGCCAGCAGTTCTCCGAATGACAGGCTTAATGGCTACACCTTC. The encoded protein is CASSSPNDRLNGYTF. J is TRBJ1-2 and V is TRBV13; D is perhaps TRBD1 (6 bases). The CDR3 is 15 residues long. The V and J ends lost 6 bases and 6 bases respectively, with 20 bases between them. CDR1 is PRHDT, CDR2 FYEKMQ, per germline (reference sequence).

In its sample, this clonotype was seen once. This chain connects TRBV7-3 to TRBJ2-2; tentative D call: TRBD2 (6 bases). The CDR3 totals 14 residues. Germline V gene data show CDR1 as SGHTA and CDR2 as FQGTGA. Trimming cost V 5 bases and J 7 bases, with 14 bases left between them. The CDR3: CASSQTAGYGELFF. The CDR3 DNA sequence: TGTGCCAGCAGCCAGACGGCGGGGTACGGGGAGCTGTTTTTT.

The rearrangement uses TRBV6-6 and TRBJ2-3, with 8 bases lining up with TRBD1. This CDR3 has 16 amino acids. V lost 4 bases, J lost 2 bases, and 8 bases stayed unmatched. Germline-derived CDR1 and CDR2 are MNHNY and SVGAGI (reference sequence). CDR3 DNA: TGTGCCAGCAGTTCGCCGGGACAGGAGTTCACAGATACGCAGTATTTT. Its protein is CASSSPGQEFTDTQYF.

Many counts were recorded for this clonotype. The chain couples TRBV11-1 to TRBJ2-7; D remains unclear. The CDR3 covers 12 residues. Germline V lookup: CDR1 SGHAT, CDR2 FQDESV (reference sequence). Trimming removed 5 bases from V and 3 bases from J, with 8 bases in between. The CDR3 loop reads CASSLRNYEQYF. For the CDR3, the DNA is TGTGCCAGCAGCCTCCGGAACTACGAGCAGTACTTC.

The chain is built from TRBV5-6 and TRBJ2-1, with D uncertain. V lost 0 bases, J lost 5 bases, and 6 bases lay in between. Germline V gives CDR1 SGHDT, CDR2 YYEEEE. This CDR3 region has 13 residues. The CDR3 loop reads CASSLGTNNEQFF. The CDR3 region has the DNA TGTGCCAGCAGCTTGGGAACAAACAATGAGCAGTTCTTC.

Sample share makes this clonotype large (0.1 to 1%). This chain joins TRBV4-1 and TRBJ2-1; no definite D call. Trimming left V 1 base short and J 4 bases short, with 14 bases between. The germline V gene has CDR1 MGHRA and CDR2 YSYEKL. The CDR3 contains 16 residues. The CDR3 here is CASSQAAALGYNEQFF. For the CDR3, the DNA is TGCGCCAGCAGCCAAGCTGCTGCTTTGGGGTACAATGAGCAGTTCTTC.

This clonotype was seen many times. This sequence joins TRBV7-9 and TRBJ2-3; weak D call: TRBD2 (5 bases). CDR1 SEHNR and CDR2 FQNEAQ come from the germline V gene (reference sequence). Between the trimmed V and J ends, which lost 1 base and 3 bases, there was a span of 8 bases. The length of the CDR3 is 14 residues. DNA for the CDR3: TGTGCCAGCAGCTTAGGACGGAGGACAGATACGCAGTATTTT. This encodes CASSLGRRTDTQYF.

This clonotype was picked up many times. The CDR3 protein is CASSLQGSTDTQYF. The CDR3 DNA follows: TGTGCCAGCAGCTTACAGGGAAGCACAGATACGCAGTATTTT. The chain carries TRBV7-2 and TRBJ2-3; possible D gene TRBD1, 5 bases. V was clipped by 2 bases and J by 0 bases, with 6 bases between them. In germline, CDR1 is SGHTA, CDR2 FQGNSA. This CDR3 is built from 14 residues. Supplemented by reference TRBV7-2 and TRBJ2-3, the full variable domain reads GAGVSQSPSNKVTEKGKDVELRCDPISGHTALYWYRQSLGQGLEFLIYFQGNSAPDKSGLPSDRFSAERTGGSVSTLTIQRTQQEDSAVYLCASSLQGSTDTQYFGPGTRLTVL.